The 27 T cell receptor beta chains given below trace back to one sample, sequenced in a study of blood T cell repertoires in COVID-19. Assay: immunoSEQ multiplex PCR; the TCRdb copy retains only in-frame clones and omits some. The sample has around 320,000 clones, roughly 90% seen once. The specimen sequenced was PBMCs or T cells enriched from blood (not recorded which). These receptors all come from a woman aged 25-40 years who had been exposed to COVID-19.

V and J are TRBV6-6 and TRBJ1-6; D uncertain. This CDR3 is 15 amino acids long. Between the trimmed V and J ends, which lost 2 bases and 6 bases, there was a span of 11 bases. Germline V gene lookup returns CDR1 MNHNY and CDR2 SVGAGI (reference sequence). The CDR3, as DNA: TGTGCCAGCAGTTACCCCGAAAGACTTAATTCACCCCTCCACTTT. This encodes CASSYPERLNSPLHF.

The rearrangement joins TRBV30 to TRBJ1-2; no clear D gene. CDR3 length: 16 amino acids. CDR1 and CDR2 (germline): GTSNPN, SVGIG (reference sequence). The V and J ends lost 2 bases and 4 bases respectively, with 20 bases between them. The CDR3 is CAWSLGSPGGLYGYTF. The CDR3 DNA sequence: TGTGCCTGGAGTTTGGGGTCCCCCGGAGGACTCTATGGCTACACCTTC.

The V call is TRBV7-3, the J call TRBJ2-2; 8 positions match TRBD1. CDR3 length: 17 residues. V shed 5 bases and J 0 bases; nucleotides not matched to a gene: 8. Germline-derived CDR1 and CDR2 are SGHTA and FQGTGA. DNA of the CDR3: TGTGCCAGCAGCGGGCAACCGGGACAGGCGAACACCGGGGAGCTGTTTTTT. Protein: CASSGQPGQANTGELFF.

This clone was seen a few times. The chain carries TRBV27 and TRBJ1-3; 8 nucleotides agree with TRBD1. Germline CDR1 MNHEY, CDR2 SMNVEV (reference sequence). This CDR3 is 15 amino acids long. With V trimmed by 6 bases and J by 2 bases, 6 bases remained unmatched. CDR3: CASRGDRRTGNTIYF. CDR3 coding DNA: TGTGCCAGCAGGGGGGACAGGAGAACTGGAAACACCATATATTTT.

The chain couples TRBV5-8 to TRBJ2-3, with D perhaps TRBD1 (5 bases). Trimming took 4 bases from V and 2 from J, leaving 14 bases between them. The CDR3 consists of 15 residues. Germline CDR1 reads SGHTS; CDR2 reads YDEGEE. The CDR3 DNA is TGTGCCAGCAGCCCGGACATTTTCTTCACAGATACGCAGTATTTT. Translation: CASSPDIFFTDTQYF.

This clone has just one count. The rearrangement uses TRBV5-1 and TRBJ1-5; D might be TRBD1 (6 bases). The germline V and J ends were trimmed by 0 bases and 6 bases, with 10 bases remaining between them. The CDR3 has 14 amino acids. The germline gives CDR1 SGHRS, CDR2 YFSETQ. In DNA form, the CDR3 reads TGCGCCAGCAGCTTGGCTCCAGGGGCTCAGCCCCAGCATTTT. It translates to CASSLAPGAQPQHF.

The CDR3 sequence: CASSYSRDRGAEAFF. For the CDR3, the DNA is TGTGCCAGCAGTTACTCAAGGGACAGGGGGGCTGAAGCTTTCTTT. The chain carries TRBV6-6 and TRBJ1-1; the match to TRBD1 covers 11 bases. CDR1 and CDR2 (germline): MNHNY, SVGAGI (reference sequence). The CDR3 sequence is 15 residues long. V lost 0 bases, J lost 6 bases, and 3 bases stayed unmatched.

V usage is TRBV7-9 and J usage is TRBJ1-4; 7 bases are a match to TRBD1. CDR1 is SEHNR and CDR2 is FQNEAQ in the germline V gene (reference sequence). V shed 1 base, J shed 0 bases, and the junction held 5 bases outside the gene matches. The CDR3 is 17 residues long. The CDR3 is CASSLDTQGATNEKLFF. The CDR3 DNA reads TGTGCCAGCAGCTTAGACACCCAGGGGGCAACTAATGAAAAACTGTTTTTT.

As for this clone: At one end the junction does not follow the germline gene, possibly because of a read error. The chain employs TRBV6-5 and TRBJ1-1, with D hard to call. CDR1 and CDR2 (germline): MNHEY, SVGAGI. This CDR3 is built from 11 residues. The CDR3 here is CASAGNAEAFF. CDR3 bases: TGTGCCAGCGCGGGGAACGCTGAAGCTTTCTTT.

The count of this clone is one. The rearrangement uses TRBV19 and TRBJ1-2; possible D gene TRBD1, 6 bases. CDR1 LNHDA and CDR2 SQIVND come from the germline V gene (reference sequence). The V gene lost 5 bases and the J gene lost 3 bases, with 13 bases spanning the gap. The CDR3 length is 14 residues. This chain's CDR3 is CASSLDSLDYGYTF. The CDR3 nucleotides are TGTGCCAGTAGTTTGGACAGCCTCGACTATGGCTACACCTTC.

Here the CDR3 DNA reads TGTGCCACCAGCAGAGGGGGACAGGGGAACTATGGCTACACCTTC. This encodes CATSRGGQGNYGYTF. The chain carries TRBV15 and TRBJ1-2, with 10 bases fitting TRBD1. V gave up 1 base and J gave up 2 bases; unmatched junction bases: 1. This CDR3 is built from 15 residues. CDR1 and CDR2 from the germline V gene are LNHNV and YYDKDF (reference sequence).

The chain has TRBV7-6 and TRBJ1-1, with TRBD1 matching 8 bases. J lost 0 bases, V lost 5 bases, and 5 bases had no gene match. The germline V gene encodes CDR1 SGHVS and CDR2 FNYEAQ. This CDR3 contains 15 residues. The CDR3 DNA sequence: TGTGCCAGCAGCCAGACAGGGGCTATGAACACTGAAGCTTTCTTT. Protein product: CASSQTGAMNTEAFF.

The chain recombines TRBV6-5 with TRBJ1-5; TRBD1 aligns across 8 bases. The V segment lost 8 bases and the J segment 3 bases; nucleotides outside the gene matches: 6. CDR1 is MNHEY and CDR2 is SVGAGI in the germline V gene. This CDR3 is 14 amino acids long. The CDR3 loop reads CASGLGQVNQPQHF. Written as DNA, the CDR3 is TGTGCCAGCGGACTGGGACAGGTCAATCAGCCCCAGCATTTT.

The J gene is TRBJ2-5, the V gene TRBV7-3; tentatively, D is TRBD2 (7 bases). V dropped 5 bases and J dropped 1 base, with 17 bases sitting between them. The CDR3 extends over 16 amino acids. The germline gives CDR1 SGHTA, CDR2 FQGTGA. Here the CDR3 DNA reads TGTGCCAGCAGCAAGCAAACTAGGGGGGGCCAAGAGACCCAGTACTTC. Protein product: CASSKQTRGGQETQYF.

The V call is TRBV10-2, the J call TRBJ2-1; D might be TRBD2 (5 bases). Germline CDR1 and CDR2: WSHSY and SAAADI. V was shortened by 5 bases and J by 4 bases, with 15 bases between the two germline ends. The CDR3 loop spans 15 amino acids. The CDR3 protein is CASSPLAPEYNEQFF. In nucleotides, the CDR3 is TGCGCCAGCAGTCCTCTAGCCCCTGAATACAATGAGCAGTTCTTC.

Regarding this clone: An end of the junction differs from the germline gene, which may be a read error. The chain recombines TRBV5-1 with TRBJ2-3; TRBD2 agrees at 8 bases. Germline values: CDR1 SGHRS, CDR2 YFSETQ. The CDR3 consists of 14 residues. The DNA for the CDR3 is TGCGCCCGCAGTGGGCGGGGGGTCACAGATACGCAGTATTTT. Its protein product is CARSGRGVTDTQYF.

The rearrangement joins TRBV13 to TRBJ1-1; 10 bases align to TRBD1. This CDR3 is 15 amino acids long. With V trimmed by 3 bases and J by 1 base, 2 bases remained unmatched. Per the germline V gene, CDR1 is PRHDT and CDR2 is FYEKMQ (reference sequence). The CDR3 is CASSLTGGGNTEAFF. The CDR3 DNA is TGTGCCAGCAGCTTGACAGGGGGCGGGAACACTGAAGCTTTCTTT.

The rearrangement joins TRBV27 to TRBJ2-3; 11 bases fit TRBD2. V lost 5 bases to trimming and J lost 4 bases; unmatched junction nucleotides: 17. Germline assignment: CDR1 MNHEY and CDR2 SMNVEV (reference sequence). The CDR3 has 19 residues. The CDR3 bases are TGTGCCAGCAGTGACCTAGGGGGACTAGCGGAGGGCTACCCAGATACGCAGTATTTT. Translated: CASSDLGGLAEGYPDTQYF.

CDR3 amino acids: CASSLPGGLETQYF. The CDR3 bases are TGTGCCAGCAGCTTGCCAGGGGGCCTGGAGACCCAGTACTTC. The V and J genes are TRBV5-4 and TRBJ2-5, with 8 bases lining up with TRBD1. This CDR3 is 14 amino acids long. V shed 1 base and J 5 bases; nucleotides not matched to a gene: 4. The germline CDR1 and CDR2 sequences are SGHNT and YYREEE (reference sequence).

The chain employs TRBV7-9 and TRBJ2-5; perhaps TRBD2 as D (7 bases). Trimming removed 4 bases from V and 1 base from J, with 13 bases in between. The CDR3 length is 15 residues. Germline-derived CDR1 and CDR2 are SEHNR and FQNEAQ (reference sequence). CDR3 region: CASSSVRGGQETQYF. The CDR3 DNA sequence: TGTGCCAGCAGCTCCGTAAGGGGGGGCCAAGAGACCCAGTACTTC.

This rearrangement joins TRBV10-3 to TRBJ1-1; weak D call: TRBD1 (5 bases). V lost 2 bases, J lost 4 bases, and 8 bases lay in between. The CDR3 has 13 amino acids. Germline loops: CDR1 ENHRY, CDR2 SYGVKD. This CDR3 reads CAISETRGTEAFF. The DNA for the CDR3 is TGTGCCATCAGTGAGACAAGGGGCACTGAAGCTTTCTTT.

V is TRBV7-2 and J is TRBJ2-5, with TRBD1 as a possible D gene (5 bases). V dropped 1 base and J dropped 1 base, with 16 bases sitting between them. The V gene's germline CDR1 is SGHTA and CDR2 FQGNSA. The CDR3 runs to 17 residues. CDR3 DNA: TGTGCCAGCAGCTTAGGCTGGCCAGGGCAGGGCCAAGAGACCCAGTACTTC. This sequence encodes CASSLGWPGQGQETQYF.

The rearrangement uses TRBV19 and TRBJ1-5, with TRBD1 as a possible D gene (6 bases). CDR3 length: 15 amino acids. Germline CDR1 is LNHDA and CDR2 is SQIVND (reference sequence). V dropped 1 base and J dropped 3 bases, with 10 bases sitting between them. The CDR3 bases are TGTGCCAGTAGTATAGCTAACAGGGTCAATCAGCCCCAGCATTTT. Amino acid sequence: CASSIANRVNQPQHF. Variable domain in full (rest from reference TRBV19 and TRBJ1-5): DGGITQSPKYLFRKEGQNVTLSCEQNLNHDAMYWYRQDPGQGLRLIYYSQIVNDFQKGDIAEGYSVSREKKESFPLTVTSAQKNPTAFYLCASSIANRVNQPQHFGDGTRLSIL.

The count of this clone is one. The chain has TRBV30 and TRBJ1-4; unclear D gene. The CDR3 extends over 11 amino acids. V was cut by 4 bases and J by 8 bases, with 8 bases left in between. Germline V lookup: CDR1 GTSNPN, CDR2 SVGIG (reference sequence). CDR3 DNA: TGTGCCTGGACGCGTCGAGAAAAACTGTTTTTT. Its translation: CAWTRREKLFF.

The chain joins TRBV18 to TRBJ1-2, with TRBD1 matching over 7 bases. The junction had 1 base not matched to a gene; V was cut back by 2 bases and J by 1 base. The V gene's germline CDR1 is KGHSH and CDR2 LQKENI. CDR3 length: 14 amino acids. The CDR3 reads CASSPGTVNYGYTF. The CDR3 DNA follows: TGTGCCAGCTCACCAGGGACAGTTAACTATGGCTACACCTTC.

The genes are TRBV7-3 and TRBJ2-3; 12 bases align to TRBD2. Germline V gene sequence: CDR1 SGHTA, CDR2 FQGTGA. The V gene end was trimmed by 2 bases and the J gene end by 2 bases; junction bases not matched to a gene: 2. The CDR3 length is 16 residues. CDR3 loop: CASSLGLAGHTDTQYF. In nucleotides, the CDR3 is TGTGCCAGCAGCTTAGGACTAGCGGGGCACACAGATACGCAGTATTTT.

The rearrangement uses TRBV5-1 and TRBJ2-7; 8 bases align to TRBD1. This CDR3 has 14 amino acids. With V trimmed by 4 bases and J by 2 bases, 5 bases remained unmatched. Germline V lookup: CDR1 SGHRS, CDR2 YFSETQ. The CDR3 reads CASSMDRATYEQYF. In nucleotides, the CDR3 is TGCGCCAGCAGCATGGACAGGGCTACCTACGAGCAGTACTTC. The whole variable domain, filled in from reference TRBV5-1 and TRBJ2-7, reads KAGVTQTPRYLIKTRGQQVTLSCSPISGHRSVSWYQQTPGQGLQFLFEYFSETQRNKGNFPGRFSGRQFSNSRSEMNVSTLELGDSALYLCASSMDRATYEQYFGPGTRLTVT.